This section outlines one T cell receptor beta chain sequence together with its context. It has no known antigen specificity. It has no much larger one-base neighbor in the sample; base qualities were not kept. This specimen belongs to a study of Graves' ophthalmopathy and Graves' hyperthyroidism (dated 2018 in TCRdb). Background for the entire study: Peripheral blood was collected at initial diagnosis, before any treatment. The study used TCR beta repertoire signatures to distinguish Graves' ophthalmopathy from Graves' hyperthyroidism and to predict progression to ophthalmopathy. In total, approximately 130 blood samples were TCR-sequenced: approximately 42 ophthalmopathy, 75 hyperthyroidism and roughly 17 hyperthyroidism-to-ophthalmopathy patients. A discovery set of 95 to 100 patients (about 45 ophthalmopathy, about 58 stable hyperthyroidism) was enrolled to explore V-J signatures distinguishing ophthalmopathy from hyperthyroidism. An independent validation cohort was composed of 18 hyperthyroidism patients and around 16 patients who later progressed from hyperthyroidism to ophthalmopathy. T-cell repertoires of thyroid tissue and blood were compared in more than five hyperthyroidism patients. Following sample collection, hyperthyroidism patients were given methimazole at a starting dose of 30 mg daily, and ophthalmopathy patients were given high-dose intravenous methylprednisolone. The research as a whole found: In validation, the model predicted ophthalmopathy progression with about 71% sensitivity and 72.22% specificity; 12 predicted patients were CT-confirmed with GO in a median of about 6.2 months. No statistical method was used to set the sample size in advance, and the investigators knew which group each participant was assigned to. The 13-signature model separated ophthalmopathy from stable hyperthyroidism with about 86% sensitivity and about 84% specificity in cross-validation, and 80%/75% in the test set. Among expanded thyroid clonotypes with frequency above 0.001, most also showed up in blood, which suggests that blood repertoires may reflect the thyroid immune response.

Relative to germline, V is missing 0 bases and J is missing 6 bases, with 14 bases of the junction outside any gene match. The germline V gene specifies SGHAT as CDR1 and FQNNGV as CDR2. From its cysteine to its phenylalanine, the CDR3 spans 18 amino acids. Of all the DNA, just the CDR3 is kept, 54 bases in frame from base 1. TCR beta CDR3 regions were amplified from RNA transcripts for repertoire sequencing. The first round of RT-PCR was done with HTBI primers and the Qiagen OneStep RT-PCR kit, and was followed by a second round of multiplex PCR, then size selection and purification. The libraries underwent paired-end sequencing with 100 bp reads on an Illumina HiSeq2000. In the original analysis: Reads were processed with SOAPnuke, discarding reads with adapters, uncalled bases, mean Phred below 15, or no exact constant-primer or identifier match. COPE v1.2.5 was used to merge the high-quality paired reads. Unique nucleotide sequences were defined as clonotypes and aligned to IMGT TRB V, D and J references using MiTCR v1.1. The analysis was limited to V-J combinations with a frequency above 0.0001, which together covered 99% to 99.2% of the repertoires. For each V-J combination, a TCR clonal expansion and chaos score was defined as the ratio of F50 clonal expansion to chaos observed in the TCRdist matrix. Features were reduced by Welch's t-statistics and random forest to around 13 V-J combinations, which fed a naive Bayes classifier. Thyroid-blood repertoire similarity was quantified with the Morisita-Horn index. The public reads were run again by TCRdb, first through fastp at Q25 and then through MiXCR, and only productive beta chains were kept. Rows are combined by CDR3 protein, so each entry shows the most common genes and DNA. TCRdb assigned the V and J calls; the authors' analysis was not used. In this sample the table shows 600,000 to 700,000 distinct CDR3 sequences, roughly 39% of which occur a single time. 3.3% of the sample goes to the ten largest clones.

Ophthalmopathy patients were characterized by moderately to severely active disease, a Clinical Activity Score of at least 3, a NOSPECS grade of at least 4, and a disease duration under 3 months. Patients were excluded if they had other autoimmune diseases, uncontrolled infections, pregnancy or lactation. Diagnosis was based on clinical symptoms, serum thyroxine, TRAb, thyroid ultrasound and orbital computed tomography. PBMCs were isolated from about 9.2 ml of fresh peripheral blood by Ficoll-Paque density gradient centrifugation. Total RNA was extracted with Trizol reagent and quality-checked on an Agilent 2100 Bioanalyzer.

Here the chain combines TRBV11-2 and TRBJ2-5, with 9 central nucleotides matching TRBD1. This clonotype was sampled from an adult man with Graves' ophthalmopathy. The source material was peripheral blood. The nucleotides read TGTGCCAGCAGCTTAGATCTCGGGTGGAGGACAGGGGCCAAGACCCAGTACTTC. The encoded protein is CASSLDLGWRTGAKTQYF.